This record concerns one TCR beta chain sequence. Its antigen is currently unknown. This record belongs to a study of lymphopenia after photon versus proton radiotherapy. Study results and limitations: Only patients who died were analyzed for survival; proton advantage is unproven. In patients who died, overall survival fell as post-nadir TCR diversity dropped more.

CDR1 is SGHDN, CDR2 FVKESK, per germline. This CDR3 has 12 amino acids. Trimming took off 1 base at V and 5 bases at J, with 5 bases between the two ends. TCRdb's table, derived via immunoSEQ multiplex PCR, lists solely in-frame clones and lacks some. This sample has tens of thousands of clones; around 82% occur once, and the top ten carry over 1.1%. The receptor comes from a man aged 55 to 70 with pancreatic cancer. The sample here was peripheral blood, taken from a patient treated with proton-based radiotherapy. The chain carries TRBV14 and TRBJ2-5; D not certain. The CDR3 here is CASSQVSETQYF. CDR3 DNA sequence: TGTGCCAGCAGCCAAGTTTCGGAGACCCAGTACTTC.